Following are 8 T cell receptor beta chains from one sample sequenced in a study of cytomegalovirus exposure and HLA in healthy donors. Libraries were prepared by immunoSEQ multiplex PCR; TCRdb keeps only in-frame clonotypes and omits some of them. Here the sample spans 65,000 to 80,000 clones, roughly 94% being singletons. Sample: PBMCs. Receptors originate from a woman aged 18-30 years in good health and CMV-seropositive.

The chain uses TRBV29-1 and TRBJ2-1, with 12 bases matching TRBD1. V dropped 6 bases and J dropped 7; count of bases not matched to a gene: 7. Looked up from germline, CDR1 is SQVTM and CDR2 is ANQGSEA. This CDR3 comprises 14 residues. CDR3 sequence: CSVGDRGRRNEQFF. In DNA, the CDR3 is TGCAGCGTGGGGGACAGGGGGCGCCGAAATGAGCAGTTCTTC.

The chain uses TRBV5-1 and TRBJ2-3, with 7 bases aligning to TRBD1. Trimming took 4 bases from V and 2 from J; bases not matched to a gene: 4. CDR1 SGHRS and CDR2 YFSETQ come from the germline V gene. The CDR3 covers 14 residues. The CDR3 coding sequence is TGCGCCAGCAGCCTGGGACAGTACACAGATACGCAGTATTTT. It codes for CASSLGQYTDTQYF. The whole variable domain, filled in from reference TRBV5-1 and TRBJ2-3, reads KAGVTQTPRYLIKTRGQQVTLSCSPISGHRSVSWYQQTPGQGLQFLFEYFSETQRNKGNFPGRFSGRQFSNSRSEMNVSTLELGDSALYLCASSLGQYTDTQYFGPGTRLTVL.

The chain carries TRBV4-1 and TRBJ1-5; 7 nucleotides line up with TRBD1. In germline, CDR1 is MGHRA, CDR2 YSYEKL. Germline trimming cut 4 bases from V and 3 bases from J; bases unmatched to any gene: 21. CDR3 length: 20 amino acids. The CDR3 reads CASSPMTMKPGQQYNQPQHF. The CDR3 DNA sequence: TGCGCCAGCAGCCCTATGACTATGAAACCGGGACAGCAATACAATCAGCCCCAGCATTTT.

The CDR3 nucleotides read TGTGCCAGCAGTGCTAACCAACGGGACTTGCGGTACAATGAGCAGTTCTTC. Protein sequence: CASSANQRDLRYNEQFF. The chain is built from TRBV6-1 and TRBJ2-1, with D tentatively TRBD2 (6 bases). Trimming pared 4 bases from V and 4 bases from J, leaving 20 bases between. Germline CDR1 and CDR2: MNHNS and SASEGT. The CDR3 consists of 17 residues.

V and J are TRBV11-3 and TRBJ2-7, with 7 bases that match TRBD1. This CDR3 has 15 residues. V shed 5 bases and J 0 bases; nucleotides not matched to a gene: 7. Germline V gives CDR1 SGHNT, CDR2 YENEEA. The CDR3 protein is CASSPDRAGSYEQYF. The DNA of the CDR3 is TGTGCCAGCAGCCCAGACAGGGCAGGCTCCTACGAGCAGTACTTC. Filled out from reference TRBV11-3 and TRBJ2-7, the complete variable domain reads EAGVVQSPRYKIIEKKQPVAFWCNPISGHNTLYWYLQNLGQGPELLIRYENEEAVDDSQLPKDRFSAERLKGVDSTLKIQPAELGDSAVYLCASSPDRAGSYEQYFGPGTRLTVT.

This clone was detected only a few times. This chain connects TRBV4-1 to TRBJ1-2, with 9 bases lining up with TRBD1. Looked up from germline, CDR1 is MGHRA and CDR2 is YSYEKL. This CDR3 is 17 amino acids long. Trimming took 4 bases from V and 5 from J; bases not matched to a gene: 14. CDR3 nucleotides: TGCGCCAGCAGCCGGGTAGGCCGGGGACAGGGAGATTATGGCTACACCTTC. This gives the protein CASSRVGRGQGDYGYTF.

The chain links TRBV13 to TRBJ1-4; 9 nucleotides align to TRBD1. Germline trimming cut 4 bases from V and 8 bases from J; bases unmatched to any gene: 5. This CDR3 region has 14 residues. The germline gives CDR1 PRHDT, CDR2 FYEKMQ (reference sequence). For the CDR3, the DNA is TGTGCCAGCAGCTGGACAGGGGATAACGAAAAACTGTTTTTT. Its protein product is CASSWTGDNEKLFF.

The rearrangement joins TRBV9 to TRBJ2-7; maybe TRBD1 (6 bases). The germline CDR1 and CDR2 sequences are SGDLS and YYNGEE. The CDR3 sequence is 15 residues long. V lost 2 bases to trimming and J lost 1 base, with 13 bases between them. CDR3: CASSVRGTSSYEQYF. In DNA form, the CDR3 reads TGTGCCAGCAGCGTGAGGGGGACAAGTTCCTACGAGCAGTACTTC.